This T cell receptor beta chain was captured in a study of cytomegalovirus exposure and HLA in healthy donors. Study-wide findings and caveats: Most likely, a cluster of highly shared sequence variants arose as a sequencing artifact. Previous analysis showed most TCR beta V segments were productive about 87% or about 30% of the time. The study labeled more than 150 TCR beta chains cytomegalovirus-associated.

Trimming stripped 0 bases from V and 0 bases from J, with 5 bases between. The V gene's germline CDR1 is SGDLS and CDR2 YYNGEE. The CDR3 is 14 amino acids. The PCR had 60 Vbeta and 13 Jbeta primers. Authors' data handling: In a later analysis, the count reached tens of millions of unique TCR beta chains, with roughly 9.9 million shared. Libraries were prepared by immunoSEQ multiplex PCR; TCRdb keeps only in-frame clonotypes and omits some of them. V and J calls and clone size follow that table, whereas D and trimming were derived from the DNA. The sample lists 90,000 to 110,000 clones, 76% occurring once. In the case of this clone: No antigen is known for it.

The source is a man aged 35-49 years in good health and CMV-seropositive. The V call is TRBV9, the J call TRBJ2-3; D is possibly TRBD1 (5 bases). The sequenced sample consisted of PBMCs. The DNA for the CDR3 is TGTGCCAGCAGCGTAGAGGGGAGCACAGATACGCAGTATTTT. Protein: CASSVEGSTDTQYF.